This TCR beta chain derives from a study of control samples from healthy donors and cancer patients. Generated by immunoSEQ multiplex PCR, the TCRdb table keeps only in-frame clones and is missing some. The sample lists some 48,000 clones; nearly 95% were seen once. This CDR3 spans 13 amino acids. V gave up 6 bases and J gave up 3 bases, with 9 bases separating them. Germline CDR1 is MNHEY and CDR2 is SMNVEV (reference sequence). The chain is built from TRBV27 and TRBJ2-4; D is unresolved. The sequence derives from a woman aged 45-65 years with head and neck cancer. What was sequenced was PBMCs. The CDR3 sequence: CASSIRGKNIQYF. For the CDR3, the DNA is TGTGCCAGCAGCATCAGAGGCAAAAACATTCAGTACTTC.